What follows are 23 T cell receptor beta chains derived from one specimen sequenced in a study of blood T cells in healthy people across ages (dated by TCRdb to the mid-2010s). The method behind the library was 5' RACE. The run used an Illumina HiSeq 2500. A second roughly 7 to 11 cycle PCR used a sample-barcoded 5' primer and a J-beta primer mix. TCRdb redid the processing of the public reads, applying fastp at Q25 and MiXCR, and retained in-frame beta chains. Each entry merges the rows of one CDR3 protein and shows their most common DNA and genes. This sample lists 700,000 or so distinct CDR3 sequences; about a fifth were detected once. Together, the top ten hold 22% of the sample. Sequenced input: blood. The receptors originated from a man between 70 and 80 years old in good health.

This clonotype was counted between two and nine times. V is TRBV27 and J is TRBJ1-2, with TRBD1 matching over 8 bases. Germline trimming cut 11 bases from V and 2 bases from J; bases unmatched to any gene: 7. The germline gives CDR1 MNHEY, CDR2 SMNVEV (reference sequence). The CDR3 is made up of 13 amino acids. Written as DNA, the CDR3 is TGTGCCTGTTGGGACAGGTCAAACTATGGCTACACCTTC. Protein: CACWDRSNYGYTF.

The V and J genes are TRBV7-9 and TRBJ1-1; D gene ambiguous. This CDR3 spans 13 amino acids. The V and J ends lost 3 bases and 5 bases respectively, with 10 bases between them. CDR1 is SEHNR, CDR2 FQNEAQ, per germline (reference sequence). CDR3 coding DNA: TGTGCCAGCAGCTTCGGACCGGCGACTGAAGCTTTCTTT. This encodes CASSFGPATEAFF. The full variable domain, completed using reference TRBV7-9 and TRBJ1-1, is DTGVSQNPRHKITKRGQNVTFRCDPISEHNRLYWYRQTLGQGPEFLTYFQNEAQLEKSRLLSDRFSAERPKGSFSTLEIQRTEQGDSAMYLCASSFGPATEAFFGQGTRLTVV.

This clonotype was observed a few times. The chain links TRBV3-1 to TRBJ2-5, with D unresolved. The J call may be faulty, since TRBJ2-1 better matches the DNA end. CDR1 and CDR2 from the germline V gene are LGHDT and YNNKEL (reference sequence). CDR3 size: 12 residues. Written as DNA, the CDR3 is TGTGCCAGCAGCCAAGGACGGGTTGAGCAGTTCTTC. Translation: CASSQGRVEQFF.

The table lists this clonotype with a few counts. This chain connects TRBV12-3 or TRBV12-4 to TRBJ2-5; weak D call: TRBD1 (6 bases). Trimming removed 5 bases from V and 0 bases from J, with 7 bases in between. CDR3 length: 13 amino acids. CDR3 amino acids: CASSNRDQETQYF. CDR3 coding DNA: TGTGCCAGCAGTAACAGGGACCAAGAGACCCAGTACTTC.

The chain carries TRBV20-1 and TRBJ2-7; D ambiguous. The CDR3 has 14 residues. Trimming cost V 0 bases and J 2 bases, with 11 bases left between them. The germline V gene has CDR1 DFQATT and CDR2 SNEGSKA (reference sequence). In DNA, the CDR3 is TGCAGTGCTAGAGATAATTACAACCCCTACGAGCAGTACTTC. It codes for CSARDNYNPYEQYF.

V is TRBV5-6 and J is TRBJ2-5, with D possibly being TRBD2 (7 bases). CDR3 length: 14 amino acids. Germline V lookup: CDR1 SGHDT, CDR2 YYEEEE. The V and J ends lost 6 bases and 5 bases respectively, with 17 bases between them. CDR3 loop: CASNVWGGVETQYF. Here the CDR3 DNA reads TGTGCCAGCAACGTCTGGGGGGGCGTGGAGACCCAGTACTTC. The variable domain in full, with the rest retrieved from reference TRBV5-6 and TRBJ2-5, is DAGVTQSPTHLIKTRGQQVTLRCSPKSGHDTVSWYQQALGQGPQFIFQYYEEEERQRGNFPDRFSGHQFPNYSSELNVNALLLGDSALYLCASNVWGGVETQYFGPGTRLLVL.

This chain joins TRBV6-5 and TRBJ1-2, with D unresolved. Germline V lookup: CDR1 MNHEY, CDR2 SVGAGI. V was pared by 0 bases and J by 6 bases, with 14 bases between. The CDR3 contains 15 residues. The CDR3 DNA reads TGTGCCAGCAGTTACTCGACGATGGGCCAGAATGGCTACACCTTC. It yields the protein CASSYSTMGQNGYTF.

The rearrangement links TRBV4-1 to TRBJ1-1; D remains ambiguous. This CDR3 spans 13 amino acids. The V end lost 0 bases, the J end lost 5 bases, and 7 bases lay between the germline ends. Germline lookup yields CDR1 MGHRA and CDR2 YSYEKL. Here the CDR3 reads CASSQDPGTEAFF. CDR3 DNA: TGCGCCAGCAGCCAAGATCCGGGGACTGAAGCTTTCTTT.

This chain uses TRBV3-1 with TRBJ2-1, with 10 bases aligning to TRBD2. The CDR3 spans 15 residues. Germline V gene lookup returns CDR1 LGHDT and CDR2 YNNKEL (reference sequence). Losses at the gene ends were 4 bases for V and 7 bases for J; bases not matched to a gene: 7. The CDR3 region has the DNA TGTGCCAGCAGCCTCTCGGCTAGCGGGGGTAATGAGCAGTTCTTC. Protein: CASSLSASGGNEQFF.

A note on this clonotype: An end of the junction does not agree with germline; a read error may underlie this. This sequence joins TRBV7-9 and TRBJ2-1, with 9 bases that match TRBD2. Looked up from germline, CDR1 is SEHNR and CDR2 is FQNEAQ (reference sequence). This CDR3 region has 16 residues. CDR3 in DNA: TGTGCCAGCAGCCCAAGGAGCGGGAGGCCCTACAATGAGCAATTCTTC. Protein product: CASSPRSGRPYNEQFF.

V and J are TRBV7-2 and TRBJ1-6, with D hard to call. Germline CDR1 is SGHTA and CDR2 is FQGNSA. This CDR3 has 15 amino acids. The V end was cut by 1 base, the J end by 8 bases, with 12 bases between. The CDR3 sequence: CASSLDVSVDSPLHF. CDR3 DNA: TGTGCCAGCAGCTTAGACGTCAGTGTGGATTCACCCCTCCACTTT.

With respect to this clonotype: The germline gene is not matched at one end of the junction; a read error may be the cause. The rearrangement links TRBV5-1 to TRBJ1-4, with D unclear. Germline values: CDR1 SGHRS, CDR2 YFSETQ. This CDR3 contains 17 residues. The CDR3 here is CASSLALGSATSEKLFF. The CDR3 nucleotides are TGCGCCAGCAGCTTGGCCCTCGGTAGTGCAACTAGTGAAAAACTGTTTTTT.

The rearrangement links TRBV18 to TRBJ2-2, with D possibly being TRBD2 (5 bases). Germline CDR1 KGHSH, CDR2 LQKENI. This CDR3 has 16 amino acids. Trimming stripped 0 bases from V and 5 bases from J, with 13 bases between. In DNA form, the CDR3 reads TGTGCCAGCTCACCACCTGCGGGCTGGGGAACCGGGGAGCTGTTTTTT. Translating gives CASSPPAGWGTGELFF. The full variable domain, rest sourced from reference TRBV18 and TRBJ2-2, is NAGVMQNPRHLVRRRGQEARLRCSPMKGHSHVYWYRQLPEEGLKFMVYLQKENIIDESGMPKERFSAEFPKEGPSILRIQQVVRGDSAAYFCASSPPAGWGTGELFFGEGSRLTVL.

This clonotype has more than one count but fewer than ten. CDR3 DNA: TGTGCCAGCAGCCAAGGAAGAGGACAGGGGACTGAAGCTTTCTTT. Translation gives CASSQGRGQGTEAFF. The chain recombines TRBV3-1 with TRBJ1-1; 9 positions match TRBD1. Germline values: CDR1 LGHDT, CDR2 YNNKEL (reference sequence). V lost 1 base to trimming and J lost 5 bases; unmatched junction nucleotides: 5. The length of the CDR3 is 15 residues.

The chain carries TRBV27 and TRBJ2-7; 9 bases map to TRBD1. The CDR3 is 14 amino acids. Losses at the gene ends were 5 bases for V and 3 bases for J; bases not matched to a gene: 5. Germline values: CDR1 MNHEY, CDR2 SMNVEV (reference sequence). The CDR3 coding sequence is TGTGCCAGCAGTCCCTGGGACAGGGTCTACGAGCAGTACTTC. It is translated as CASSPWDRVYEQYF.

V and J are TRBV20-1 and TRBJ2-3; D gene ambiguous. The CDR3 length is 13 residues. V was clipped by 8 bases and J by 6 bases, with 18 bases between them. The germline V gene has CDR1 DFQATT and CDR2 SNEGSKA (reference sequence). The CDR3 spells CSPRDHQYDTQYF. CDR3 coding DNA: TGCAGTCCCCGCGACCATCAGTACGATACGCAGTATTTT.

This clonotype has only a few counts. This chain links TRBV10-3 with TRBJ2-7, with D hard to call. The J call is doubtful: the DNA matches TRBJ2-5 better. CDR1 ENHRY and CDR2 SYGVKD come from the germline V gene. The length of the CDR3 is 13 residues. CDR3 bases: TGTGCCATCAGTGAGTCATGGGATGAGACCCAGTACTTC. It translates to CAISESWDETQYF.

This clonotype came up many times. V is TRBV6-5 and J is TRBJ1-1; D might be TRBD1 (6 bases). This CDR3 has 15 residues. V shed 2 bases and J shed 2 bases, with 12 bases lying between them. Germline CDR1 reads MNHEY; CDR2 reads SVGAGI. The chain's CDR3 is CASSYAGTPNTEAFF. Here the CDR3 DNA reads TGTGCCAGCAGTTACGCCGGGACACCTAACACTGAAGCTTTCTTT.

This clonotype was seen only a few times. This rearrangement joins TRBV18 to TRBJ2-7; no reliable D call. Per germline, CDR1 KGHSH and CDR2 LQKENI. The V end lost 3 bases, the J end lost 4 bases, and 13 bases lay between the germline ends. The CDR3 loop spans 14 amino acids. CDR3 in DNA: TGTGCCAGCTCACCCCCGGGCCACGTATACGAGCAGTACTTC. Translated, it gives CASSPPGHVYEQYF.

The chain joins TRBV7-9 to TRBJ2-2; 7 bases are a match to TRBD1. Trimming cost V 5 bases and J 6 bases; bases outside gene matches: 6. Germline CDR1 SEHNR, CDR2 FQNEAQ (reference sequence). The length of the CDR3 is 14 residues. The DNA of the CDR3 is TGTGCCAGCAGCCGCGCGACAGGGTCCGGGGAGCTGTTTTTT. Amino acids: CASSRATGSGELFF.

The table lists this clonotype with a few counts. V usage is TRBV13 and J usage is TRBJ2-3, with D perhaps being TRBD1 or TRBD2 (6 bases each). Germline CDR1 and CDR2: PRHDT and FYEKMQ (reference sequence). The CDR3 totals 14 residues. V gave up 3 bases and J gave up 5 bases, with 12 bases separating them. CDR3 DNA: TGTGCCAGCAGCTTTTGGGGGGCTGGAGATACGCAGTATTTT. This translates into CASSFWGAGDTQYF.

The CDR3 spells CASSSRHGETQYF. Written as DNA, the CDR3 is TGTGCCAGCAGCTCCAGACACGGGGAGACCCAGTACTTC. The chain employs TRBV7-2 and TRBJ2-5; D remains ambiguous. The V end lost 4 bases, the J end lost 5 bases, and 11 bases lay between the germline ends. The CDR3 covers 13 residues. Germline V gene lookup returns CDR1 SGHTA and CDR2 FQGNSA.

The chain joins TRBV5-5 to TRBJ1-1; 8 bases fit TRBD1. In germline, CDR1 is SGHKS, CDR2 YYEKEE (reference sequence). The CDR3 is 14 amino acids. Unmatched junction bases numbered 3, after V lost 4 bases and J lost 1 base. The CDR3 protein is CASSGGQGNTEAFF. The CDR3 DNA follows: TGTGCCAGCAGCGGAGGACAGGGGAACACTGAAGCTTTCTTT.